This TCR beta chain was obtained from a study of blood T cell repertoires in COVID-19. Study information: Collection of acute and convalescent COVID-19 samples took place in the United States, Italy and Spain. Sources were T cells, B-cell-depleted T cells, or PBMCs; the material itself was cDNA or gDNA.

The data were produced by immunoSEQ multiplex PCR, yet TCRdb's version contains in-frame clones alone and is incomplete. The sample lists fewer than 300,000 clones, around 85% occurring once. Looked up from germline, CDR1 is ENHRY and CDR2 is SYGVKD. V lost 6 bases, J lost 1 base, and 6 bases stayed unmatched. This CDR3 has 16 residues. The V and J genes are TRBV10-3 and TRBJ2-6; 7 nucleotides agree with TRBD1. Input material: peripheral blood. This TCR was recovered from a man aged 50 or older with active or convalescent COVID-19. This CDR3 reads CAIRGSTGSGANVLTF. Here the CDR3 DNA reads TGTGCCATCAGGGGATCGACAGGGTCTGGGGCCAACGTCCTGACTTTC.